This T cell receptor (beta chain) was sequenced in a study of beta chain features in type 1 diabetes. Study at large: The study examined 107,917,701 sorted cells across all samples. General observations from the study: A definitive answer on HLA type influencing TCRB rearrangement was not reached here. Naive, central memory and regulatory TCRB repertoires appeared more similar among patients than healthy donors.

Sorting produced populations that all topped 98% purity. This clone showed up just a few times. Its antigen is currently unknown. Of the isolated RNA, all was reverse transcribed, and so the sequenced material was expressed TCRB transcripts. Only in-frame clones appear in the TCRdb table, and some are missing; sequencing was by immunoSEQ multiplex PCR. The sample holds some 220,000 clones, roughly 10% seen once. The receptor was isolated from a man younger than 35 in good health. The sequencing input was central memory CD4+ T cells from blood.

The CDR3 sequence is CASSVEMGEQFF. The DNA for the CDR3 is TGTGCCAGCAGTGTAGAGATGGGGGAGCAGTTCTTC. The chain carries TRBV2 and TRBJ2-1; D is uncertain. The V end lost 4 bases, the J end lost 10 bases, and 11 bases lay between the germline ends. The CDR3 has 12 residues. The germline V gene has CDR1 SNHLY and CDR2 FYNNEI.